The T cell receptor beta chain described here comes from a study of cytomegalovirus exposure and HLA in healthy donors. Regarding the study as a whole: In a later analysis, at a false discovery rate of 0.05, fewer than 20,000 TCR beta sequences matched HLA alleles.

A note on this clone: Its antigen is as yet unknown.

PCR amplification relied on 60 Vbeta primers (plus 13 Jbeta primers). Libraries were prepared by immunoSEQ multiplex PCR; TCRdb keeps only in-frame clonotypes and omits some of them. The table has 100,000 to 150,000 clones, 83% seen once. This CDR3 comprises 14 residues. The V gene lost 9 bases and the J gene lost 3 bases, with 17 bases spanning the gap. Germline values: CDR1 KGHSH, CDR2 LQKENI. The sequence was obtained from a woman in her thirties or forties in good health and CMV-seropositive. This sequence joins TRBV18 and TRBJ1-1; D perhaps matches TRBD1 (6 bases). The sequenced sample consisted of PBMCs. The CDR3 here is CASRTRGQDTEAFF. The DNA for the CDR3 is TGTGCCAGTCGGACGCGGGGGCAGGACACTGAAGCTTTCTTT.